This T cell receptor (beta chain) was recorded in a study of blood T cells in healthy people across ages. V was trimmed by 3 bases and J by 0 bases, leaving 4 bases between them. The CDR3 length is 14 residues. CDR1 is SGDLS, CDR2 YYNGEE, per germline. This clonotype occurred many times. A J-beta primer mix and a sample-barcoded 5' primer were used in a second PCR of about 6 to 12 cycles. TCRdb passed the 5' RACE reads through MiXCR, listing each CDR3 protein once. The repertoire holds 1.5 million to 2 million distinct CDR3 sequences, with roughly two fifths as singletons. The receptor was derived from a human donor in good health. Sequencing was carried out using blood. The gene calls are TRBV9 and TRBJ2-6; D is ambiguous. CDR3 protein: CASSASSGANVLTF. The CDR3 DNA reads as TGTGCCAGCAGCGCAAGCTCTGGGGCCAACGTCCTGACTTTC.